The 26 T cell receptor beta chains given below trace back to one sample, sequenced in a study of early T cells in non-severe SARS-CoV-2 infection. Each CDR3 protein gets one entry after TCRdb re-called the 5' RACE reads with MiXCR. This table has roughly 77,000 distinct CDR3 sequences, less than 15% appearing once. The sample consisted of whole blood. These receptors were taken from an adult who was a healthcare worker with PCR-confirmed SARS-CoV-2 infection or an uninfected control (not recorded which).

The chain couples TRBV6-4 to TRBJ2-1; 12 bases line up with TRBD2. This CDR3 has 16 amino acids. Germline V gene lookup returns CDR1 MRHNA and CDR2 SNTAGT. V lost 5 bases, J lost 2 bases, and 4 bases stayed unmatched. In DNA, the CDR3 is TGTGCCAGCAGTCCACGACTAGCGGGGGCCTACAATGAGCAGTTCTTC. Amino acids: CASSPRLAGAYNEQFF.

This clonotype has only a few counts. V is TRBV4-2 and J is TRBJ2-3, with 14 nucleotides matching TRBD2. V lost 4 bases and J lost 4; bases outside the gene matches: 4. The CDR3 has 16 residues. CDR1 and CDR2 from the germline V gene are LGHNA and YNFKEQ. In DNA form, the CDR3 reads TGTGCCAGCAGCCGACTAGCGGGGGGGCCATCAGATACGCAGTATTTT. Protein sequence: CASSRLAGGPSDTQYF.

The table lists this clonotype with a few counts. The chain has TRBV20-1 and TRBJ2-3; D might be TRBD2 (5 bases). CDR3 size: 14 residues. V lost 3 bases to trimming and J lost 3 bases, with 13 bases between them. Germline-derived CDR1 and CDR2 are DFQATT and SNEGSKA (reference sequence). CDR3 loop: CSARPWELTDTQYF. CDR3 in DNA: TGCAGTGCTAGGCCCTGGGAGCTTACAGATACGCAGTATTTT.

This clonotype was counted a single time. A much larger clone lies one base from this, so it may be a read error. The CDR3 DNA is TGTGCCAGAAGCGCCCCCCGGGAGGGACAGTCTCGCATTACCGATACGCAGCATTTT. Its translation: CARSAPREGQSRITDTQHF. The chain uses TRBV5-3 and TRBJ2-3; 7 positions agree with TRBD1. The DNA end is more similar to TRBJ1-5, so the J call may be wrong. TRBV5-3 is sorted into the ORF group, with uncertain function. The CDR3 contains 19 residues.

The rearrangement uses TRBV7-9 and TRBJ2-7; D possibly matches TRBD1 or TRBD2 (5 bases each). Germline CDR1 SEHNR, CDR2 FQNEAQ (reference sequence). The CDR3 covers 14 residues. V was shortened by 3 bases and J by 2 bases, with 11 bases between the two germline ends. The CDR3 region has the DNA TGTGCCAGCAGCTTGGGGACGGCGACCTACGAGCAGTACTTC. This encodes CASSLGTATYEQYF.

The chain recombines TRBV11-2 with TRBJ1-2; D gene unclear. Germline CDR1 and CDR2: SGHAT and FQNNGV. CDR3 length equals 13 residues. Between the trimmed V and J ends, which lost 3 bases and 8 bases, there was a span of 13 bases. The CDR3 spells CASSFDSWAGYTF. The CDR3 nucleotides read TGTGCCAGCAGCTTCGACTCTTGGGCCGGCTACACCTTC.

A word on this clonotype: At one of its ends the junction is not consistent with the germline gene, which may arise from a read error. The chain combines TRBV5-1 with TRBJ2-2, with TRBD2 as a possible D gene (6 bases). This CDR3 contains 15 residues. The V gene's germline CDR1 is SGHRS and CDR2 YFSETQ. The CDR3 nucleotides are TGCGTCAGCAGCTTCGGGGGTCTCATTGCCGGGGAGCTGTTTTTT. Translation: CVSSFGGLIAGELFF.

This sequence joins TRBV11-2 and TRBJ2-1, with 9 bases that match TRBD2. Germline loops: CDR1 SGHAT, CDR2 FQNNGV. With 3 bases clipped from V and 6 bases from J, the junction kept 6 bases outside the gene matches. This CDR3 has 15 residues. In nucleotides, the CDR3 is TGTGCCAGCAGCTTGGGCCGAGCGGGAGGCAATGAGCAGTTCTTC. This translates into CASSLGRAGGNEQFF.

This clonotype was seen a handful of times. The CDR3 DNA is TGTGCCCCCCGAGGGGGATACGAGCAGTACTTC. Translating it yields CAPRGGYEQYF. V usage is TRBV3-1 and J usage is TRBJ2-7; D is perhaps TRBD1 (6 bases). The germline V gene encodes CDR1 LGHDT and CDR2 YNNKEL (reference sequence). The CDR3 runs to 11 residues. The ends were cut back, 11 bases at V and 4 bases at J, with 12 bases in the middle.

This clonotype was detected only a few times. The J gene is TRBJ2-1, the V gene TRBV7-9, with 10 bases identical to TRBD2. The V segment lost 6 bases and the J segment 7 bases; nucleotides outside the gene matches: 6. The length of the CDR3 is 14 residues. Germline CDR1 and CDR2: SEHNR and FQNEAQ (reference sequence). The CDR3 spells CASSNRAGGNEQFF. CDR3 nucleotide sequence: TGTGCCAGCAGTAATAGAGCGGGGGGGAATGAGCAGTTCTTC. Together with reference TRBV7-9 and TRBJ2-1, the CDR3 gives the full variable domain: DTGVSQNPRHKITKRGQNVTFRCDPISEHNRLYWYRQTLGQGPEFLTYFQNEAQLEKSRLLSDRFSAERPKGSFSTLEIQRTEQGDSAMYLCASSNRAGGNEQFFGPGTRLTVL.

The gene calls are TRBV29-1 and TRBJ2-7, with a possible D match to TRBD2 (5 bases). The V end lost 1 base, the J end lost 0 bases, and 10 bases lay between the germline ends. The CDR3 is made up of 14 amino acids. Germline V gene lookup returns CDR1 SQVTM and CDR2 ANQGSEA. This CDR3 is CSVEVAGYSYEQYF. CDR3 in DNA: TGCAGCGTTGAAGTGGCGGGCTACTCCTACGAGCAGTACTTC.

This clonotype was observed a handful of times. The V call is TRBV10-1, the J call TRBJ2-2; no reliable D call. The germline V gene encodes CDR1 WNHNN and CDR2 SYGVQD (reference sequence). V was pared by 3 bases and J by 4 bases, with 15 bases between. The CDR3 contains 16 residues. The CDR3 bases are TGCGCCAGCAGTGATCTTCCGGGCCCGATCACCGGGGAGCTGTTTTTT. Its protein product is CASSDLPGPITGELFF.

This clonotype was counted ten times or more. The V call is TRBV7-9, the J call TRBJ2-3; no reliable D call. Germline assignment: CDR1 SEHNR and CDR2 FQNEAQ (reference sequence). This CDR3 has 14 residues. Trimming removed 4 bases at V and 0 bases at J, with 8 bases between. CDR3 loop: CASSSQISTDTQYF. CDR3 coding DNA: TGTGCCAGCAGCTCCCAGATAAGCACAGATACGCAGTATTTT.

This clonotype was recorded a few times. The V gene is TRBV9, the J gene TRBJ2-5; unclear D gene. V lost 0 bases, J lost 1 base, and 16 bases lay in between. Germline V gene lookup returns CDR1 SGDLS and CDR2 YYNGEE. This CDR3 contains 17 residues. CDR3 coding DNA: TGTGCCAGCAGCGTAGTCCTTTATGTGCCGCCCCAAGAGACCCAGTACTTC. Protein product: CASSVVLYVPPQETQYF.

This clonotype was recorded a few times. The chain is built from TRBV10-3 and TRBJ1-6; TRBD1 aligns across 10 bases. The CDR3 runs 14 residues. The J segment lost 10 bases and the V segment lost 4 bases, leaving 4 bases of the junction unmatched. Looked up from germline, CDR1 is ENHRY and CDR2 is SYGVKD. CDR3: CAISGTGGRSPLHF. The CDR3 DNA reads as TGTGCCATCAGTGGGACAGGGGGGAGATCACCCCTCCACTTT.

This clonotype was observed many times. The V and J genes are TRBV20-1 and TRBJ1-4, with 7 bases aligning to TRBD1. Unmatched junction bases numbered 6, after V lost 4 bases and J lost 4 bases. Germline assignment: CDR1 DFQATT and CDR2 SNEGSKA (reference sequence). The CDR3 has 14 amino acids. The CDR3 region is CSAIVQGFNEKLFF. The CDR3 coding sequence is TGCAGTGCTATCGTACAGGGGTTTAATGAAAAACTGTTTTTT.

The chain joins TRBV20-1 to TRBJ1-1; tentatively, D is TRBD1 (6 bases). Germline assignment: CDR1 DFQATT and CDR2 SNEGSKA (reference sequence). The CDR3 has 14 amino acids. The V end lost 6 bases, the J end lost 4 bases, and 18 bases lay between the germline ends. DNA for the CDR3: TGCAGTGCCCCTGTGGGGGGGCAGGGCACTGAAGCTTTCTTT. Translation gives CSAPVGGQGTEAFF.

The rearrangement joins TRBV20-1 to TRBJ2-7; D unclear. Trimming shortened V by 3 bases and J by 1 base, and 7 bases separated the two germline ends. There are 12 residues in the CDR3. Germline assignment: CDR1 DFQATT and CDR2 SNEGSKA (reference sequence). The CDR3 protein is CSASHVSYEQYF. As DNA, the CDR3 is TGCAGTGCTAGCCACGTGTCCTACGAGCAGTACTTC.

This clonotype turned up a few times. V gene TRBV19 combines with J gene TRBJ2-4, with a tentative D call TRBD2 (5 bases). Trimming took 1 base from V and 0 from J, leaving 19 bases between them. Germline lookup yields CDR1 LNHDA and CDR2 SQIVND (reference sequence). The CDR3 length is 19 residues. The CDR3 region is CASSIGPVKRPLAKNIQYF. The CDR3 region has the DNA TGTGCCAGTAGTATAGGTCCTGTTAAGCGGCCTCTAGCCAAAAACATTCAGTACTTC. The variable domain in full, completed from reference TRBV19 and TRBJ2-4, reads DGGITQSPKYLFRKEGQNVTLSCEQNLNHDAMYWYRQDPGQGLRLIYYSQIVNDFQKGDIAEGYSVSREKKESFPLTVTSAQKNPTAFYLCASSIGPVKRPLAKNIQYFGAGTRLSVL.

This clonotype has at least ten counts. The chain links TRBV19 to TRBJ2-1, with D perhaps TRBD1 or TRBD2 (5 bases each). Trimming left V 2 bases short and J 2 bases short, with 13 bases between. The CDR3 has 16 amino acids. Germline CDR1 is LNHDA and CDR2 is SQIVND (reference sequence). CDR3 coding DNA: TGTGCCAGTAGTATAACGGGACCTGGAACCTACAATGAGCAGTTCTTC. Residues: CASSITGPGTYNEQFF.

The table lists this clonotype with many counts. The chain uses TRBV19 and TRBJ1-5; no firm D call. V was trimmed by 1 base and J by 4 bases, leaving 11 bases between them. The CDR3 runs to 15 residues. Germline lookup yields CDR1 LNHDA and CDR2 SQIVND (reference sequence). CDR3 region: CASSIGTLDNQPQHF. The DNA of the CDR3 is TGTGCCAGTAGTATAGGAACGCTAGATAATCAGCCCCAGCATTTT.

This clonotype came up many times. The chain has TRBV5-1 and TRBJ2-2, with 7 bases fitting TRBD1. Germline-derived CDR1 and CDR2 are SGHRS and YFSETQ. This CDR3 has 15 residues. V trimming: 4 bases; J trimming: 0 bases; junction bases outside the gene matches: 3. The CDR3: CASSPGTANTGELFF. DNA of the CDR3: TGCGCCAGCAGCCCTGGGACAGCGAACACCGGGGAGCTGTTTTTT.

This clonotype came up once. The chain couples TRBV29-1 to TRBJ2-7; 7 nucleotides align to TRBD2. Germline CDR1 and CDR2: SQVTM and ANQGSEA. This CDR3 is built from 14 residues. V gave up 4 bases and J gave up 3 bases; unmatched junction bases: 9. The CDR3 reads CSVGRGGSFYEQYF. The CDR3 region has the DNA TGCAGCGTTGGAAGAGGCGGGAGTTTCTACGAGCAGTACTTC.

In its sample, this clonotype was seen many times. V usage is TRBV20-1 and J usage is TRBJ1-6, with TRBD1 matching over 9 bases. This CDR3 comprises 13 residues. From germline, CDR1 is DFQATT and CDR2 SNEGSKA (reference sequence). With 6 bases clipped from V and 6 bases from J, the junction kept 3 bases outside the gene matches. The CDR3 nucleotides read TGCAGTGCCACACAGGGGGCTAATTCACCCCTCCACTTT. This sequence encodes CSATQGANSPLHF.

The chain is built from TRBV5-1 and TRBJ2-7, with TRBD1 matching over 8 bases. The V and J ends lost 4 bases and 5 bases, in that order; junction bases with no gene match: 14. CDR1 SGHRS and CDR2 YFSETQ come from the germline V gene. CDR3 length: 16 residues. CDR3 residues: CASSGCDRGLCDEQYF. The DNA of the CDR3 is TGCGCCAGCAGCGGATGCGACAGGGGCCTTTGTGACGAGCAGTACTTC.

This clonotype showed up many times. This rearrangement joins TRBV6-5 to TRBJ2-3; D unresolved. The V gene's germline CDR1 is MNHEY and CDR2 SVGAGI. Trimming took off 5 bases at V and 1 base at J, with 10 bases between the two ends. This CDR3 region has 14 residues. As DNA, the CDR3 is TGTGCCAGCAGTGGAGACCGGCGCACAGATACGCAGTATTTT. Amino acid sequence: CASSGDRRTDTQYF.